These T cell receptor beta chains were read from a single sample in a study of cytomegalovirus exposure and HLA in healthy donors. The method was immunoSEQ multiplex PCR; TCRdb's version includes in-frame clones alone and lacks a portion of them. The sample has 65,000 to 75,000 clones, roughly four fifths seen once. Sequenced sample: PBMCs. These receptors were collected from a man aged 45 to 65 in good health and CMV-seronegative. Each CDR3 is given with its conserved first and last residue. A D gene is named only where the DNA matches it firmly. Not all rows give a size; the values are once, few, many and, for expanded clones, a class.

-	TRBV9	-	TRBJ2-2	TGTGCCAGCAGCGTAGGTAGAGGGACCGGGGAGCTGTTTTTT	CASSVGRGTGELFF
once	TRBV4-1	-	TRBJ1-1	TGCGCCAGCAGCTACAGGATGAACACTGAAGCTTTCTTT	CASSYRMNTEAFF
-	TRBV10-2	TRBD1	TRBJ1-1	TGCGCCAGTAAGACAGGGGCGGGCACTGAAGCTTTCTTT	CASKTGAGTEAFF
-	TRBV12-5	TRBD2	TRBJ2-1	TGTGCTAGTGGTGGGGGACTAGTGCGGTCCTACAATGAGCAGTTCTTC	CASGGGLVRSYNEQFF
-	TRBV10-1	-	TRBJ2-3	TGCGCCACCAGGCCAGGAATGCTGGATACGCAGTATTTT	CATRPGMLDTQYF
few	TRBV4-3	-	TRBJ2-7	TGCGCCAGCAGCCAGGAGAGACAGTTCTCCTACGAGCAGTACTTC	CASSQERQFSYEQYF
-	TRBV4-1	-	TRBJ1-2	TGCGCCAGCAGGCGGGCAGCTAACTATGGCTACACCTTC	CASRRAANYGYTF
medium-sized	TRBV6-5	-	TRBJ2-3	TGTGCCAGCAGTTACCGTGGGCGATCAGATACGCAGTATTTT	CASSYRGRSDTQYF
few	TRBV6-4	-	TRBJ1-1	TGTGCCAGCAGTGAGGACAGTACGAACACTGAAGCTTTCTTT	CASSEDSTNTEAFF
-	TRBV7-9	-	TRBJ1-6	TGTGCCAGCAGCTTGGGACACTCCTATAATTCACCCCTCCACTTT	CASSLGHSYNSPLHF
-	TRBV6-5	-	TRBJ1-1	TGTGCCAGCAGTTACCTCCCCAGGGTAGGGACTGAAGCTTTCTTT	CASSYLPRVGTEAFF
-	TRBV25-1	-	TRBJ1-3	TGTGCCAGCAGTTCCTACGCTGGAAACACCATATATTTT	CASSSYAGNTIYF
-	TRBV6-6	-	TRBJ1-2	TGTGCCAGCAGTCCCGACGGACAGTTAGCTAACTATGGCTACACCTTC	CASSPDGQLANYGYTF
-	TRBV9	-	TRBJ2-1	TGTGCCAGCAGCCCAGAGGGGAGGAGCTCCTACAATGAGCAGTTCTTC	CASSPEGRSSYNEQFF
once	TRBV7-9	TRBD2	TRBJ2-1	TGTGCCAGCAGCTTAGTCGGGGGGGGCGGCAATGAGCAGTTCTTC	CASSLVGGGGNEQFF
once	TRBV2	-	TRBJ1-6	TGTGCCAGCAGTGTAGACAGTTATAATTCACCCCTCCACTTT	CASSVDSYNSPLHF
-	TRBV4-1	TRBD1	TRBJ1-3	TGCGCCAGCAGCCACGGACAGGGGGCGGGAAACACCATATATTTT	CASSHGQGAGNTIYF
-	TRBV27	-	TRBJ2-7	TGTGCCAGCAGTTACAGGGAAACCTACGAGCAGTACTTC	CASSYRETYEQYF
-	TRBV5-4	-	TRBJ2-1	TGTGCCAGCAGCTTGGGGGCATCGAGCTCCTACAATGAGCAGTTCTTC	CASSLGASSSYNEQFF
-	TRBV5-4	TRBD2	TRBJ2-7	TGTGCCAGCAGCGCGGGACTAGCGGGGTCCCCCTACGAGCAGTACTTC	CASSAGLAGSPYEQYF
-	TRBV7-8	TRBD2	TRBJ2-4	TGTGCCAGCAGCTTAGCGCGGGCGGGAGGCCCTCTAGCCAAAAACATTCAGTACTTC	CASSLARAGGPLAKNIQYF
-	TRBV30	-	TRBJ1-5	TGTGCCTGGAGTGTAGGGGGGGGAGCGGGCAATCAGCCCCAGCATTTT	CAWSVGGGAGNQPQHF
-	TRBV10-3	TRBD1	TRBJ2-5	TGTGCCATCAGGGGACAGGGCGGAGAAGAGACCCAGTACTTC	CAIRGQGGEETQYF
-	TRBV5-1	-	TRBJ1-1	TGCGCCAGCAGTTCAGGGTGGTTTGCGACTGAAGCTTTCTTT	CASSSGWFATEAFF
-	TRBV28	-	TRBJ2-2	TGTGCCAGCAGCCAGGGTAGGACCGGGGAGCTGTTTTTT	CASSQGRTGELFF